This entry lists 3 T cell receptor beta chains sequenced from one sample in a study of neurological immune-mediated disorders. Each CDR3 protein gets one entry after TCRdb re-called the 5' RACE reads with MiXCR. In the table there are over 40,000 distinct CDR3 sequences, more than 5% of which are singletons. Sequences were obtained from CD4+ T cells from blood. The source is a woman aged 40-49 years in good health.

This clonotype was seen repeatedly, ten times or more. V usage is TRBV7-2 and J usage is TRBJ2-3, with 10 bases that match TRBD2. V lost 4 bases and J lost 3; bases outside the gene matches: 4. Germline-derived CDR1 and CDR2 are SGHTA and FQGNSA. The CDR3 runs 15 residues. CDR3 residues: CASSSSGGGTDTQYF. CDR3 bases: TGTGCCAGCAGCTCTAGCGGGGGAGGGACAGATACGCAGTATTTT. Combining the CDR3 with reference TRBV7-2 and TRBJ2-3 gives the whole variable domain GAGVSQSPSNKVTEKGKDVELRCDPISGHTALYWYRQSLGQGLEFLIYFQGNSAPDKSGLPSDRFSAERTGGSVSTLTIQRTQQEDSAVYLCASSSSGGGTDTQYFGPGTRLTVL.

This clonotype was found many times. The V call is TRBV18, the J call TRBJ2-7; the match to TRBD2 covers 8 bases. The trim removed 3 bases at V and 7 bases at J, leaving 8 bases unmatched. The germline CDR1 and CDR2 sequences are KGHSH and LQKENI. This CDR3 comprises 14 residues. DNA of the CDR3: TGTGCCAGCTCACCCACAGGACTAGCTGAAGAGCAGTACTTC. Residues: CASSPTGLAEEQYF.

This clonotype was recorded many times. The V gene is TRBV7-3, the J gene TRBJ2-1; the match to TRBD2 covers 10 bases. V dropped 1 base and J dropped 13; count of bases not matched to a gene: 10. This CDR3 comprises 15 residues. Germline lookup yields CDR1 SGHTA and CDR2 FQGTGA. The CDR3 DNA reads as TGTGCCAGCAGCTTAAGGGTAGCGGGAGGTGGTGTACAGTTCTTC. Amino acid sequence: CASSLRVAGGGVQFF.